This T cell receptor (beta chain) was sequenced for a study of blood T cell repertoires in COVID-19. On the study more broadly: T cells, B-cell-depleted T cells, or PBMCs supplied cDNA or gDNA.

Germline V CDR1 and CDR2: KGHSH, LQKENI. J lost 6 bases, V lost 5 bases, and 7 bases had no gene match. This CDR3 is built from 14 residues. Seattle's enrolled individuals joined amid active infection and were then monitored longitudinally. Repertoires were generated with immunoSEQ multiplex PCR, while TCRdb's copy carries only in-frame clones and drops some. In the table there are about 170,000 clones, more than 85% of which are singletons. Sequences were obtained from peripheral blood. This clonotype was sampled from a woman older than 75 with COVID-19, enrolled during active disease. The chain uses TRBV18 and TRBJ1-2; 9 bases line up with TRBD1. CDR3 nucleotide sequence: TGTGCCAGCTCATCCCGGGACAGGGTTGATGGCTACACCTTC. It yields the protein CASSSRDRVDGYTF.